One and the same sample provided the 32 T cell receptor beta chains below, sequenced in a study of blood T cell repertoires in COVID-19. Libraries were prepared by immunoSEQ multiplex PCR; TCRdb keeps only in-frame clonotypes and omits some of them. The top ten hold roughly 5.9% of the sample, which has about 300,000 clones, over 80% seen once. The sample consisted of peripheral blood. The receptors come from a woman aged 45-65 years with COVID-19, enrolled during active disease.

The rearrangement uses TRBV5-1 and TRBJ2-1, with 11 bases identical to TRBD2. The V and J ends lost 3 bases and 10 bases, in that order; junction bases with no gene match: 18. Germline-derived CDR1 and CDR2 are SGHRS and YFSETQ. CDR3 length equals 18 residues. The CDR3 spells CASSWGASGRTGVDEQFF. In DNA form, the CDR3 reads TGCGCCAGCAGCTGGGGGGCTAGCGGGAGGACCGGCGTGGACGAGCAGTTCTTC.

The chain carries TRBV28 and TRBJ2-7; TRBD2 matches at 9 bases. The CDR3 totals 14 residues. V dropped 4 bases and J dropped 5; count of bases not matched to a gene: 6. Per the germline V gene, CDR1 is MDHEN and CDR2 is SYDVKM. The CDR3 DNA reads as TGTGCCAGCAGTTCTAGCGGGACGCCCCACGAGCAGTACTTC. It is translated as CASSSSGTPHEQYF.

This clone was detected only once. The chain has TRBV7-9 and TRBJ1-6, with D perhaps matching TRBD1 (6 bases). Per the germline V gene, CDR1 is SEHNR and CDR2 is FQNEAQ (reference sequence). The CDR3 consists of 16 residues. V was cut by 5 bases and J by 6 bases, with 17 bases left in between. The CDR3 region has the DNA TGTGCCAGCAGCGCCCCGGGGGGGCCGAGTAATTCACCCCTCCACTTT. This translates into CASSAPGGPSNSPLHF.

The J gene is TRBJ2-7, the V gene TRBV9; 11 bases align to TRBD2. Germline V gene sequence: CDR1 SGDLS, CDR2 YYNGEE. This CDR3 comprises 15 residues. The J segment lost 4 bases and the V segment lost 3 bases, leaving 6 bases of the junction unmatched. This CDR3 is CASSGGTSGRYEQYF. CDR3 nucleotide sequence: TGTGCCAGCAGCGGAGGGACTAGCGGAAGATACGAGCAGTACTTC.

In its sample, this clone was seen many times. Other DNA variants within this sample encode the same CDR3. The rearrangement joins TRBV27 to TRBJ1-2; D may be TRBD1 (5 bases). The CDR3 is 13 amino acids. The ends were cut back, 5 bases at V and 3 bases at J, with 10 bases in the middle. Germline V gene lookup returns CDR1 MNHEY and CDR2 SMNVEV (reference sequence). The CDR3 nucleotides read TGTGCCAGCAGTCTTCAGGGTGACTATGGCTACACCTTC. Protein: CASSLQGDYGYTF.

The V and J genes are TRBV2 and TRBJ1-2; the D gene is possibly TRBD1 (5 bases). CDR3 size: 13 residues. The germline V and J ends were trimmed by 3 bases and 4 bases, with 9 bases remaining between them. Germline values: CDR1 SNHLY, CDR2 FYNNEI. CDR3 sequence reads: CASSEEGSYGYTF. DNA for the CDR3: TGTGCCAGCAGTGAGGAGGGGAGCTATGGCTACACCTTC.

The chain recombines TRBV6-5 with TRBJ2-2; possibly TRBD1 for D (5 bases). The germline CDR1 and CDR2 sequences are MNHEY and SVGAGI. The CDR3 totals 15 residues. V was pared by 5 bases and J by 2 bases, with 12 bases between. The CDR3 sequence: CASSTDSLNTGELFF. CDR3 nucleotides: TGTGCCAGCAGTACCGACAGTTTAAACACCGGGGAGCTGTTTTTT.

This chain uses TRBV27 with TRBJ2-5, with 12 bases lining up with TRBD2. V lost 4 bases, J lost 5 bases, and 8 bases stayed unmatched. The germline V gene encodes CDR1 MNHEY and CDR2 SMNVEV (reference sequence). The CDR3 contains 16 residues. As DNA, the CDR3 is TGTGCCAGCAGTTCAGAACTAGCGGGAGGAGGGGAGACCCAGTACTTC. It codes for CASSSELAGGGETQYF.

This CDR3 is CAWSGHRGSTDTQYF. For the CDR3, the DNA is TGTGCCTGGAGTGGGCATAGGGGGTCCACAGATACGCAGTATTTT. The V and J genes are TRBV30 and TRBJ2-3, with a tentative D call TRBD1 (6 bases). Trimming cost V 1 base and J 2 bases, with 13 bases left between them. The CDR3 extends over 15 amino acids. Germline V gene sequence: CDR1 GTSNPN, CDR2 SVGIG (reference sequence).

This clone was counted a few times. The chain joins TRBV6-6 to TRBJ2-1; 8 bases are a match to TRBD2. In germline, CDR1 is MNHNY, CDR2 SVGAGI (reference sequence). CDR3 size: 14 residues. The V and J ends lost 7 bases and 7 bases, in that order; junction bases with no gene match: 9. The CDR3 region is CASTLGTSRNEQFF. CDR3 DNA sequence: TGTGCCAGCACCCTCGGGACTAGTAGGAATGAGCAGTTCTTC.

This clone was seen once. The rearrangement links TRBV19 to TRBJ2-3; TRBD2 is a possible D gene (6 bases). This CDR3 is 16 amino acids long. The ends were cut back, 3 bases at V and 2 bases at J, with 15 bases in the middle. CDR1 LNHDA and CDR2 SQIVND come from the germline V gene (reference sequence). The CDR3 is CASSIGTSLTTDTQYF. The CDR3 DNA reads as TGTGCCAGTAGTATCGGGACTTCCCTGACCACAGATACGCAGTATTTT. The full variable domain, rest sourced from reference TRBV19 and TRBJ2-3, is DGGITQSPKYLFRKEGQNVTLSCEQNLNHDAMYWYRQDPGQGLRLIYYSQIVNDFQKGDIAEGYSVSREKKESFPLTVTSAQKNPTAFYLCASSIGTSLTTDTQYFGPGTRLTVL.

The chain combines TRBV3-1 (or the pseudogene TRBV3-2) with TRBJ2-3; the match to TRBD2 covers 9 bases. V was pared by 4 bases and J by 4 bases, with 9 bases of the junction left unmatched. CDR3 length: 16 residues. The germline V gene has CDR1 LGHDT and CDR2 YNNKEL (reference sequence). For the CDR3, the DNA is TGTGCCAGCAGCCGCGTGGCTAGCGGGAAATCAGATACGCAGTATTTT. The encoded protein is CASSRVASGKSDTQYF.

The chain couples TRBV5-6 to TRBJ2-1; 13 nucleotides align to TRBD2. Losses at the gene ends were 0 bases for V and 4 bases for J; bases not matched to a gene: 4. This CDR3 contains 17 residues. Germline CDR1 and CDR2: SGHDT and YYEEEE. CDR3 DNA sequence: TGTGCCAGCAGCTTGGGCGGACTAGCGGGGGCATACAATGAGCAGTTCTTC. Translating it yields CASSLGGLAGAYNEQFF.

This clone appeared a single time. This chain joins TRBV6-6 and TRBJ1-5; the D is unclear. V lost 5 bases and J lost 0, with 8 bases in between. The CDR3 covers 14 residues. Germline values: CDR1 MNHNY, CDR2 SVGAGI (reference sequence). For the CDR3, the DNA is TGTGCCAGCAGTCGCGGGGTTAGCAATCAGCCCCAGCATTTT. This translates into CASSRGVSNQPQHF.

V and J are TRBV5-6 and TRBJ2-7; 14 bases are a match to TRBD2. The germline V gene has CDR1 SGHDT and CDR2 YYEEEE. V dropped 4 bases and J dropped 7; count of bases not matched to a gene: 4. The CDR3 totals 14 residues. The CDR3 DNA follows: TGTGCCAGCAGCCGGACTAGCGGGAGGTGGGAGCAGTACTTC. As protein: CASSRTSGRWEQYF.

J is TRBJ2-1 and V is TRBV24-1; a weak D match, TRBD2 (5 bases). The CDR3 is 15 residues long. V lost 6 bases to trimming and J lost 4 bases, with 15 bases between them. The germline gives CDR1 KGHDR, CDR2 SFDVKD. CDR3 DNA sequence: TGTGCCACCAGTCGGGGAAACCCCCTATACAATGAGCAGTTCTTC. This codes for CATSRGNPLYNEQFF.

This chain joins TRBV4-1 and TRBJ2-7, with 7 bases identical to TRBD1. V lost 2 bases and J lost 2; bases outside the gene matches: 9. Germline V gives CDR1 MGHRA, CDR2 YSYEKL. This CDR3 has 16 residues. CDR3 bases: TGCGCCAGCAGCCAAAACCCGACTGACAGGGCCTACGAGCAGTACTTC. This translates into CASSQNPTDRAYEQYF.

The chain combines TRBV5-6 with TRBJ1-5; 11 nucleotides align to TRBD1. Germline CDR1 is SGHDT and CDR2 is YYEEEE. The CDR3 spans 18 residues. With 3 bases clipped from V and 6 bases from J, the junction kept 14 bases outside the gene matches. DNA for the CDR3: TGTGCCAGCAGCTCCACGCGCTTCGGACAGGGGGCTTTTCAGCCCCAGCATTTT. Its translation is CASSSTRFGQGAFQPQHF.

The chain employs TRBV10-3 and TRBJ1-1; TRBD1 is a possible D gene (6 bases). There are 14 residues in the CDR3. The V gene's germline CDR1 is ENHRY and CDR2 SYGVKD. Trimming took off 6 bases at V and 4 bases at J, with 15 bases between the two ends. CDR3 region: CAISWDTTGTEAFF. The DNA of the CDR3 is TGTGCCATCAGCTGGGACACCACGGGCACTGAAGCTTTCTTT.

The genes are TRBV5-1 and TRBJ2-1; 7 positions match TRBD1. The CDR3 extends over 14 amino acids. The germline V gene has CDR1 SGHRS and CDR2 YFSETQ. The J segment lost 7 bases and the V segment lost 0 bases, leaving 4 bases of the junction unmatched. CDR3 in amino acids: CASSLERGLNEQFF. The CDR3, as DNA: TGCGCCAGCAGCTTGGAAAGGGGGCTGAATGAGCAGTTCTTC.

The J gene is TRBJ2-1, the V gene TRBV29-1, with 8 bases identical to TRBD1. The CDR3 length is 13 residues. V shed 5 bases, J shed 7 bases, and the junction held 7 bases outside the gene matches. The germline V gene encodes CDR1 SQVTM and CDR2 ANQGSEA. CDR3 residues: CSVLQGAWNEQFF. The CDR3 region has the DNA TGCAGCGTTCTCCAGGGGGCATGGAATGAGCAGTTCTTC.

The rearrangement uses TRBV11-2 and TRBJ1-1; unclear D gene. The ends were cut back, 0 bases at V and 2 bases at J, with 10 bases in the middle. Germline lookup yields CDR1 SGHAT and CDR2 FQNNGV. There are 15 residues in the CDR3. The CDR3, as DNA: TGTGCCAGCAGCTTAGATTTTACAACCAACACTGAAGCTTTCTTT. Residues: CASSLDFTTNTEAFF.

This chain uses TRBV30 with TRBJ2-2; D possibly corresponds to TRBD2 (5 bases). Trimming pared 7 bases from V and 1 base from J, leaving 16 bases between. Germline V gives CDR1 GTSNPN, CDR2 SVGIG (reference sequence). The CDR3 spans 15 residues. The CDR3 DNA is TGTGCCTCCTATCCCGGGGAAATGAACACCGGGGAGCTGTTTTTT. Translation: CASYPGEMNTGELFF.

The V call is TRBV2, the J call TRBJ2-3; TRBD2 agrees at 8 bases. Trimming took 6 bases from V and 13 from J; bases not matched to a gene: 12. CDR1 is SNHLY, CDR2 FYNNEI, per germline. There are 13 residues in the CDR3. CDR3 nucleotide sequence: TGTGCCAGCAGGACAGGACTAGCCAGTTTAGAGTATTTT. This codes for CASRTGLASLEYF. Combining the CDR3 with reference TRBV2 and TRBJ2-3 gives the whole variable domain EPEVTQTPSHQVTQMGQEVILRCVPISNHLYFYWYRQILGQKVEFLVSFYNNEISEKSEIFDDQFSVERPDGSNFTLKIRSTKLEDSAMYFCASRTGLASLEYFGPGTRLTVL.

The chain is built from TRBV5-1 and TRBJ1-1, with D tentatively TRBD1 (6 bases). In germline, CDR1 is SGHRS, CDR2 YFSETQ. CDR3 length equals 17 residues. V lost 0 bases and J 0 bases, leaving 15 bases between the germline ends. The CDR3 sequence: CASSLAPTGTMNTEAFF. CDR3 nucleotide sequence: TGCGCCAGCAGCTTGGCCCCCACAGGGACCATGAACACTGAAGCTTTCTTT.

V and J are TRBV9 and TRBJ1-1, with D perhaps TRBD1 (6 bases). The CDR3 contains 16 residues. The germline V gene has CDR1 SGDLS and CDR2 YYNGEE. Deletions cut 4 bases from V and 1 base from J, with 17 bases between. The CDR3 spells CASSPDSPGRNTEAFF. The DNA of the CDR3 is TGTGCCAGCAGCCCGGACAGTCCGGGCAGGAACACTGAAGCTTTCTTT.

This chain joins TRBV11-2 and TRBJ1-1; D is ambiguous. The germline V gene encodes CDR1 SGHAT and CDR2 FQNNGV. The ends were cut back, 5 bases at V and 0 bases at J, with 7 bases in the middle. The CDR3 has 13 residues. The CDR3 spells CASSRGLNTEAFF. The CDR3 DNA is TGTGCCAGCAGCCGCGGGTTGAACACTGAAGCTTTCTTT.

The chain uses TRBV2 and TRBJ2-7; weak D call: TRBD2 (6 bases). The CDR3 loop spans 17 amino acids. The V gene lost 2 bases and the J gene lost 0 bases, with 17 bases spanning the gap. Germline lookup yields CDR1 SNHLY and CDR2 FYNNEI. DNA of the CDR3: TGTGCCAGCAGTGAATTTTTGCGGGGACTGAGCTCCTACGAGCAGTACTTC. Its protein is CASSEFLRGLSSYEQYF.

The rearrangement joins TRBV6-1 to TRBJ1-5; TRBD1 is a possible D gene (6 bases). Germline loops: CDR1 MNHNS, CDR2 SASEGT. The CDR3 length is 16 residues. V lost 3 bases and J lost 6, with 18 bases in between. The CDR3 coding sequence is TGTGCCAGCAGTGATCGGAACAGGGAGCTTGGTCAGCCCCAGCATTTT. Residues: CASSDRNRELGQPQHF.

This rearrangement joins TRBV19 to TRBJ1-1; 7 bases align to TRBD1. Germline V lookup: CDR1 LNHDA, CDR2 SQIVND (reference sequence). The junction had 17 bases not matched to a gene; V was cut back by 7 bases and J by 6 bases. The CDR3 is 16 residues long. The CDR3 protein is CASTRNGGGGTAEAFF. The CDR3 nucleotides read TGTGCCAGTACCCGAAATGGAGGGGGCGGGACGGCTGAAGCTTTCTTT.

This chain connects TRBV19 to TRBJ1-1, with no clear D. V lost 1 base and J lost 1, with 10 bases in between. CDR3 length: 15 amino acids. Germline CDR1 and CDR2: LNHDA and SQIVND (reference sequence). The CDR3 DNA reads TGTGCCAGTAGTATAGGTCCAGGAACGAACACTGAAGCTTTCTTT. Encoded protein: CASSIGPGTNTEAFF.

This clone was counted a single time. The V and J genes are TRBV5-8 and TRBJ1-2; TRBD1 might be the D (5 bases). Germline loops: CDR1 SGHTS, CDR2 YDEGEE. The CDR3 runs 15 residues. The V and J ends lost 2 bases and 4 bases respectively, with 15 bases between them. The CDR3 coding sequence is TGTGCCAGCAGCTTTACCCATGTTACAGGCTATGGCTACACCTTC. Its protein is CASSFTHVTGYGYTF.